These 20 T cell receptor beta chains came from one sample sequenced in a study of T cell changes during pregnancy in multiple sclerosis. Generated by immunoSEQ multiplex PCR, the TCRdb table keeps only in-frame clones and is missing some. The table includes roughly 100,000 clones, roughly nine tenths detected once. Source: peripheral blood, taken after pregnancy. The source is a female donor in good health, enrolled as a control in a pregnancy study.

The J gene is TRBJ2-1, the V gene TRBV5-1, with D perhaps matching TRBD2 (5 bases). The CDR3 covers 15 residues. Trimming shortened V by 1 base and J by 0 bases, and 8 bases separated the two germline ends. The germline gives CDR1 SGHRS, CDR2 YFSETQ. The CDR3 protein is CASSLRLASYNEQFF. DNA for the CDR3: TGCGCCAGCAGCTTGCGTCTAGCCTCCTACAATGAGCAGTTCTTC.

The chain couples TRBV5-1 to TRBJ2-5; 11 bases match TRBD2. J lost 5 bases, V lost 3 bases, and 9 bases had no gene match. Germline values: CDR1 SGHRS, CDR2 YFSETQ. The CDR3 runs to 16 residues. The CDR3 DNA is TGCGCCAGCAGCTCTGGGCTAGCGGGGGGCCAGGAGACCCAGTACTTC. Encoded protein: CASSSGLAGGQETQYF.

This clone was detected once. The chain carries TRBV6-5 and TRBJ2-3; 8 nucleotides match TRBD2. CDR3 length: 14 residues. Germline V gene data show CDR1 as MNHEY and CDR2 as SVGAGI. The V gene end was trimmed by 4 bases and the J gene end by 5 bases; junction bases not matched to a gene: 5. CDR3 residues: CASSLGLAQDTQYF. CDR3 DNA: TGTGCCAGCAGTTTAGGACTAGCCCAAGATACGCAGTATTTT.

The chain couples TRBV19 to TRBJ1-1, with 7 bases that match TRBD1. V was pared by 5 bases and J by 1 base, with 4 bases of the junction left unmatched. This CDR3 region has 14 residues. CDR1 LNHDA and CDR2 SQIVND come from the germline V gene (reference sequence). The CDR3 is CASSLTGRNTEAFF. CDR3 coding DNA: TGTGCCAGTAGTCTGACAGGGCGGAACACTGAAGCTTTCTTT.

The CDR3 DNA is TGTGCCAGCAGCTTAGAAGGGGCAGGGTCCCAGCCCCAGCATTTT. Encoded protein: CASSLEGAGSQPQHF. The chain couples TRBV7-2 to TRBJ1-5, with a tentative D call TRBD1 (5 bases). The V and J ends lost 1 base and 7 bases respectively, with 14 bases between them. CDR3 size: 15 residues. Per the germline V gene, CDR1 is SGHTA and CDR2 is FQGNSA.

The chain links TRBV7-2 to TRBJ1-1; D is perhaps TRBD1 (6 bases). CDR3 size: 16 residues. Germline V gives CDR1 SGHTA, CDR2 FQGNSA. Trimming cost V 1 base and J 1 base, with 13 bases left between them. The CDR3 sequence is CASSLGYRAPNTEAFF. As DNA, the CDR3 is TGTGCCAGCAGCTTAGGATACAGGGCCCCGAACACTGAAGCTTTCTTT.

This chain connects TRBV5-8 to TRBJ1-6; 10 nucleotides agree with TRBD1. CDR1 is SGHTS and CDR2 is YDEGEE in the germline V gene. The ends lost 4 bases at V and 7 bases at J; junction bases unmatched: 5. This CDR3 contains 15 residues. The chain's CDR3 is CASSQGDRGNSPLHF. The CDR3 DNA follows: TGTGCCAGCAGCCAGGGGGACAGGGGCAATTCACCCCTCCACTTT.

This clone was seen a handful of times. This chain links TRBV19 with TRBJ1-1; a possible D gene is TRBD1 (6 bases). The CDR3 sequence is 13 residues long. CDR1 is LNHDA and CDR2 is SQIVND in the germline V gene (reference sequence). V was shortened by 5 bases and J by 5 bases, with 12 bases between the two germline ends. Here the CDR3 DNA reads TGTGCCAGTAGTGTCTCACAGGGAACTGAAGCTTTCTTT. Translation gives CASSVSQGTEAFF.

The CDR3 sequence is CASRTGTGETDTQYF. The CDR3 coding sequence is TGTGCCAGCCGCACCGGGACAGGGGAGACAGATACGCAGTATTTT. The V call is TRBV6-6, the J call TRBJ2-3; 10 bases map to TRBD1. The CDR3 is 15 amino acids. V gave up 8 bases and J gave up 3 bases; unmatched junction bases: 8. Germline CDR1 is MNHNY and CDR2 is SVGAGI (reference sequence).

V and J are TRBV7-2 and TRBJ1-2; perhaps TRBD1 as D (6 bases). Trimming removed 4 bases at V and 10 bases at J, with 13 bases between. The CDR3 contains 12 residues. Germline V gives CDR1 SGHTA, CDR2 FQGNSA. The CDR3 loop is CASSSTGTTYTF. CDR3 sequence (DNA): TGTGCCAGCAGCTCTACAGGGACGACCTACACCTTC.

Regarding this clone: One junction end disagrees with the germline gene, perhaps due to a read error. Here the CDR3 reads CASSLGQGAWETQYF. As DNA, the CDR3 is TGTGCTAGCAGCTTGGGACAGGGGGCTTGGGAGACCCAGTACTTC. J is TRBJ2-5 and V is TRBV7-7; 12 nucleotides align to TRBD1. Germline CDR1 reads SSHAT; CDR2 reads FNYEAQ (reference sequence). CDR3 length: 15 residues.

The rearrangement uses TRBV5-1 and TRBJ2-3; 9 nucleotides line up with TRBD1. Germline CDR1 reads SGHRS; CDR2 reads YFSETQ. V lost 4 bases and J lost 3; bases outside the gene matches: 3. This CDR3 has 14 residues. DNA of the CDR3: TGCGCCAGCAGCCTCGGGACAGGGACAGATACGCAGTATTTT. Residues: CASSLGTGTDTQYF.

The rearrangement joins TRBV7-2 to TRBJ2-7; TRBD2 might be the D (6 bases). Trimming cost V 5 bases and J 6 bases, with 14 bases left between them. This CDR3 contains 13 residues. The germline gives CDR1 SGHTA, CDR2 FQGNSA. The CDR3: CASSPGLGLEQYF. As DNA, the CDR3 is TGTGCCAGCAGCCCGGGACTGGGGCTCGAGCAGTACTTC.

The rearrangement uses TRBV15 and TRBJ2-4, with 9 bases matching TRBD1. V lost 1 base, J lost 2 bases, and 9 bases stayed unmatched. From germline, CDR1 is LNHNV and CDR2 YYDKDF (reference sequence). The CDR3 extends over 18 amino acids. Here the CDR3 reads CATSRAGQGPLTKNIQYF. The CDR3 coding sequence is TGTGCCACCAGCAGAGCGGGACAGGGCCCACTAACCAAAAACATTCAGTACTTC.

J is TRBJ1-5 and V is TRBV7-9; 9 bases align to TRBD1. The CDR3 is 14 residues long. Trimming cost V 5 bases and J 6 bases; bases outside gene matches: 5. CDR1 SEHNR and CDR2 FQNEAQ come from the germline V gene (reference sequence). The CDR3 DNA is TGTGCCAGCAGCCCACAGGGGGCTAGTCAGCCCCAGCATTTT. This encodes CASSPQGASQPQHF.

For this clone: A read error may account for a junction end that differs from germline. CDR3 nucleotides: TGTGCTAGCAGCTTAGGCGAAGACACAGATACGCAGTATTTT. It codes for CASSLGEDTDTQYF. The rearrangement links TRBV7-7 to TRBJ2-3; no firm D call. The CDR3 totals 14 residues. The germline V gene encodes CDR1 SSHAT and CDR2 FNYEAQ (reference sequence).

This clone was observed once. The J gene is TRBJ1-1, the V gene TRBV15; no definite D call. This CDR3 region has 13 residues. Trimming cost V 0 bases and J 4 bases, with 6 bases left between them. The germline V gene has CDR1 LNHNV and CDR2 YYDKDF (reference sequence). The CDR3 sequence is CATSRDSVTEAFF. CDR3 DNA sequence: TGTGCCACCAGCAGAGATTCTGTCACTGAAGCTTTCTTT.

J is TRBJ2-2 and V is TRBV28; TRBD1 matches at 8 bases. V gave up 2 bases and J gave up 5 bases; unmatched junction bases: 10. Germline V CDR1 and CDR2: MDHEN, SYDVKM. The CDR3 extends over 17 amino acids. As DNA, the CDR3 is TGTGCCAGCAGTTTACGCCCCCAGACAGGGGATACCGGGGAGCTGTTTTTT. Translated: CASSLRPQTGDTGELFF.

The chain couples TRBV9 to TRBJ1-5; 9 bases are shared with TRBD1. The CDR3 runs 14 residues. The V segment lost 3 bases and the J segment 7 bases; nucleotides outside the gene matches: 5. The germline V gene encodes CDR1 SGDLS and CDR2 YYNGEE. The CDR3 loop is CASSDSDRGQPQHF. The CDR3 nucleotides are TGTGCCAGCAGCGATTCGGACAGGGGACAGCCCCAGCATTTT.

This clone has only one observation. The chain joins TRBV5-6 to TRBJ1-1; unclear D gene. Germline V gives CDR1 SGHDT, CDR2 YYEEEE. The CDR3 covers 12 residues. The V gene lost 2 bases and the J gene lost 3 bases, with 5 bases spanning the gap. CDR3 region: CASSFRDTEAFF. CDR3 DNA: TGTGCCAGCAGCTTCCGTGACACTGAAGCTTTCTTT.